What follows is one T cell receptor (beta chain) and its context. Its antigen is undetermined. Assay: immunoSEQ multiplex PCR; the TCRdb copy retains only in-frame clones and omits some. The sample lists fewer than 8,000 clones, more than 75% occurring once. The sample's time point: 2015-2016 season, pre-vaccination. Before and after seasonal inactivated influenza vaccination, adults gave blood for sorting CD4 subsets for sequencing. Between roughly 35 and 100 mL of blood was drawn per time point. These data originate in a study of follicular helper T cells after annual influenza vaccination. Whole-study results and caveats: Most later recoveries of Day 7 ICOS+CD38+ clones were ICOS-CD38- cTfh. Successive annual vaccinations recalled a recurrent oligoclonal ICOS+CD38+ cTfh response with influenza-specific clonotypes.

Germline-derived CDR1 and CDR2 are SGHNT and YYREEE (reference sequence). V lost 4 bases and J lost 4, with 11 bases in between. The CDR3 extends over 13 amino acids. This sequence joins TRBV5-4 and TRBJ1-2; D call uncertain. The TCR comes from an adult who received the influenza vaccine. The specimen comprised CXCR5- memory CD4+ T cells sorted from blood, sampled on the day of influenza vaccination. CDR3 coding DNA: TGTGCCAGCAGCGTAACGGAAGTCTATGGCTACACCTTC. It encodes CASSVTEVYGYTF. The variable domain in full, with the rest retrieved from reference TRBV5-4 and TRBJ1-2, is ETGVTQSPTHLIKTRGQQVTLRCSSQSGHNTVSWYQQALGQGPQFIFQYYREEENGRGNFPPRFSGLQFPNYSSELNVNALELDDSALYLCASSVTEVYGYTFGSGTRLTVV.